This T cell receptor (beta chain) was profiled in a study of chemoradiotherapy in HPV16-positive cancers. Study findings and constraints: Better recurrence-free survival went with HPV-responsive T-cell expansion in HPV16-positive patients. Candidate HPV-specific clones and E7-related TCR motifs grew in tumor during treatment.

The method was immunoSEQ multiplex PCR; TCRdb's version includes in-frame clones alone and lacks a portion of them. This table holds approximately 23,000 clones, 85% to 95% found once. Comment on this clone: What it binds is not known.

V lost 0 bases to trimming and J lost 4 bases, with 15 bases between them. The CDR3 spans 16 residues. CDR1 SGHRS and CDR2 YFSETQ come from the germline V gene. The sample was blood, taken from a patient who underwent chemoradiotherapy. The source of this sequence is a human donor with HPV-associated anogenital cancer. The J gene is TRBJ2-3, the V gene TRBV5-1, with D unresolved. The CDR3, as DNA: TGCGCCAGCAGCTTGGCTGGACCGTACCAAGCAGATACGCAGTATTTT. Its protein is CASSLAGPYQADTQYF. The full variable domain, in which reference TRBV5-1 and TRBJ2-3 provide the parts outside the CDR3, is KAGVTQTPRYLIKTRGQQVTLSCSPISGHRSVSWYQQTPGQGLQFLFEYFSETQRNKGNFPGRFSGRQFSNSRSEMNVSTLELGDSALYLCASSLAGPYQADTQYFGPGTRLTVL.